This entry features one T cell receptor (beta chain) sequence. What this receptor recognizes is not known. No much larger clonotype is one base removed from it; base qualities were not supplied. Receptor libraries were prepared by the immunoSEQ multiplex PCR assay. Alongside multiparametric flow cytometry, deep sequencing of rearranged TCR beta loci was used to profile the T cell repertoires. The table was pulled from immuneACCESS by TCRdb, which kept in-frame rearrangements only. Such tables lose some clones; where checked, under half of the loss comes from unresolved V genes, and the rest has no known cause. This sample lists fewer than 45,000 clones; about 86% were detected once. About a tenth of the sample is taken by the ten largest. This specimen comes from a study of lymphopenia after photon versus proton radiotherapy (dated by TCRdb to the late 2010s). For the study in its entirety: Photon and proton radiation therapy were compared by the study for their immunological effects in patients with gastrointestinal tumors who developed high-grade lymphopenia. The cohort included more than 15 patients with gastrointestinal tumors who developed lymphopenia after receiving either photon or proton therapy. The study was designed to characterize how the impact on the immune system differs between the two radiation modalities. Findings and caveats that apply to the study as a whole: Once the lymphocyte count had reached its nadir, the repertoires of photon-treated patients showed oligoclonal expansion, particularly of CD8+ Temra cells, and this expansion drove the decline in diversity. Across the cohort, an inverse correlation was found between a larger post-nadir drop in TCR diversity and overall survival time among patients who died. During treatment, patients who received photon therapy lost naive T cells and TCR diversity and gained effector/memory populations, whereas patients who received proton therapy remained relatively stable. The survival association was assessed only in patients who died, and the authors presented better survival with proton therapy as a possibility rather than a demonstrated result.

According to the germline V gene (reference sequence), CDR1 reads SEHNR and CDR2 reads FQNEAQ. Unmatched junction bases come to 11, with V trimmed by 5 bases and J by 9 bases. Spanning cysteine to phenylalanine, the CDR3 consists of 15 amino acids. Only the CDR3 DNA is retained, 45 bases long and in frame from the first base. The material was peripheral blood, obtained from a patient treated with proton-based radiotherapy. The sequence derives from a woman in her sixties or seventies with pancreatic cancer. Some clones in this sample may be carry-over from other donors' samples. The chain uses TRBV7-9 and TRBJ2-1, and 9 junctional nucleotides match TRBD1. At the DNA level, the sequence is TGTGCCAGCAGCCCCGAATTGGACAGGGGTGCTGAGCAGTTCTTC. Translation gives CASSPELDRGAEQFF.